This T cell receptor beta chain was retrieved from a study of T-cell reconstitution after alpha-beta-depleted transplantation in children. This CDR3 contains 14 residues. With 10 bases removed from V and 4 bases from J, the gap between germline ends came to 17 bases. Germline CDR1 SGHRS, CDR2 YFSETQ. This clonotype came up many times. No antigen is known for it. Molecular barcoding with unique molecular identifiers was used for the TCRbeta library. TCRdb reprocessed the PCR reads via MiXCR and lists one record per CDR3 protein. The table includes roughly 200,000 distinct CDR3 sequences, approximately 10% detected once. General observations from the study: Certain patients had high TCRbeta diversity at day 60, and it came from recipient T cells and thymic progenitors that survived. The study reportedly traced alpha-beta T cells about two months after transplant to several hundred expanded graft clones. Hyperexpanded clones declined; after one year, newly produced T cells mostly supplied diversity.

The TCR comes from a child less than two years old with acute myeloid leukemia, due to receive a stem cell transplant. The sample consisted of PBMCs, taken before TCRalphabeta/CD19-depleted stem cell transplant. The chain employs TRBV5-1 and TRBJ2-2; tentatively, D is TRBD1 (6 bases). This CDR3 is CAGRQDVTTGELFF. The CDR3 nucleotides are TGCGCCGGAAGACAGGATGTTACCACCGGGGAGCTGTTTTTT.